These 20 T cell receptor beta chains came from one sample sequenced in a study of blood T cell repertoires in COVID-19. TCRdb's table, derived via immunoSEQ multiplex PCR, lists solely in-frame clones and lacks some. Among about 12,000 clones listed, approximately 78% were seen once. Sequencing was carried out using peripheral blood. These receptors all stem from a human donor in a cohort sampled during active COVID-19.

The chain couples TRBV5-1 to TRBJ2-1; D perhaps matches TRBD1 (6 bases). Germline V CDR1 and CDR2: SGHRS, YFSETQ. This CDR3 region has 15 residues. Trimming pared 0 bases from V and 3 bases from J, leaving 10 bases between. As DNA, the CDR3 is TGCGCCAGCAGCTTGGCGGGCAGGGGCTACAATGAGCAGTTCTTC. This translates into CASSLAGRGYNEQFF.

The chain carries TRBV7-9 and TRBJ1-2; TRBD1 agrees at 7 bases. This CDR3 contains 13 residues. The germline V gene has CDR1 SEHNR and CDR2 FQNEAQ (reference sequence). Trimming at V came to 3 bases and at J to 4 bases, leaving 2 bases not matched to a gene. CDR3 protein: CASSLGQFYGYTF. CDR3 in DNA: TGTGCCAGCAGCTTGGGACAGTTCTATGGCTACACCTTC.

The J gene is TRBJ2-5, the V gene TRBV7-8, with D perhaps matching TRBD1 (5 bases). Between the trimmed V and J ends, which lost 7 bases and 7 bases, there was a span of 19 bases. CDR1 SGHVS and CDR2 FQNEAQ come from the germline V gene. The CDR3 sequence is 14 residues long. The CDR3 sequence: CASTRFQGSGTQYF. CDR3 sequence (DNA): TGTGCCAGCACCAGATTTCAGGGATCCGGGACCCAGTACTTC.

The chain is built from TRBV5-1 and TRBJ1-3; D might be TRBD1 (5 bases). CDR3 length: 17 residues. CDR1 is SGHRS, CDR2 YFSETQ, per germline. V gave up 4 bases and J gave up 2 bases, with 19 bases separating them. The chain's CDR3 is CASSRLPTRGTGNTIYF. The CDR3, as DNA: TGCGCCAGCAGCCGATTACCGACAAGGGGTACTGGAAACACCATATATTTT.

This clone was recorded only once. J is TRBJ2-6 and V is TRBV3-1 (or the pseudogene TRBV3-2), with D uncertain. CDR1 LGHDT and CDR2 YNNKEL come from the germline V gene (reference sequence). Trimming removed 6 bases from V and 0 bases from J, with 9 bases in between. CDR3 length: 15 amino acids. The CDR3 reads CASRETGSGANVLTF. As DNA, the CDR3 is TGTGCCAGCAGAGAGACGGGCTCTGGGGCCAACGTCCTGACTTTC.

The chain couples TRBV6-1 to TRBJ2-1, with a weak D call TRBD1 (5 bases). The V end was cut by 1 base, the J end by 1 base, with 11 bases between. The CDR3 has 16 amino acids. CDR1 MNHNS and CDR2 SASEGT come from the germline V gene. CDR3 bases: TGTGCCAGCAGTGAAGGCAGGGCGAGGTCCTACAATGAGCAGTTCTTC. Its translation: CASSEGRARSYNEQFF.

The gene calls are TRBV9 and TRBJ2-5, with unresolved D. The CDR3 loop spans 14 amino acids. Germline V gene data show CDR1 as SGDLS and CDR2 as YYNGEE. The V and J ends lost 0 bases and 5 bases respectively, with 11 bases between them. The CDR3: CASSVALAVETQYF. The CDR3 bases are TGTGCCAGCAGCGTAGCTTTGGCAGTCGAGACCCAGTACTTC.

This clone has more than one count but fewer than ten. The V and J genes are TRBV12-3 or TRBV12-4 and TRBJ2-7; TRBD1 agrees at 7 bases. The CDR3 is 13 residues long. The V and J ends lost 5 bases and 4 bases, in that order; junction bases with no gene match: 5. CDR3 nucleotide sequence: TGTGCCAGCAGTCCCGGGACAGTTTACGAGCAGTACTTC. It yields the protein CASSPGTVYEQYF.

J is TRBJ2-5 and V is TRBV4-1, with D unclear. The germline V gene encodes CDR1 MGHRA and CDR2 YSYEKL. The CDR3 sequence is 13 residues long. V lost 4 bases, J lost 4 bases, and 10 bases lay in between. The CDR3 DNA reads as TGCGCCAGCAGCCGGTTAGCTGGAGAGACCCAGTACTTC. It specifies CASSRLAGETQYF.

This clone rates as medium-sized. The V and J genes are TRBV4-3 and TRBJ2-2; 11 bases line up with TRBD1. Looked up from germline, CDR1 is LGHNA and CDR2 is YSLEER. V shed 0 bases, J shed 1 base, and the junction held 13 bases outside the gene matches. There are 21 residues in the CDR3. CDR3 protein: CASSQEVVFRTGGQNTGELFF. The CDR3 bases are TGCGCCAGCAGCCAAGAAGTAGTCTTTAGGACAGGGGGCCAGAACACCGGGGAGCTGTTTTTT.

The genes are TRBV30 and TRBJ2-1; 8 bases match TRBD2. CDR1 and CDR2 (germline): GTSNPN, SVGIG (reference sequence). The CDR3 consists of 14 residues. J gave up 7 bases and V 0 bases, and 5 bases lay outside the gene matches. The CDR3 protein is CAWSVRGGRNEQFF. CDR3 DNA sequence: TGTGCCTGGAGTGTACGGGGGGGCCGAAATGAGCAGTTCTTC.

The V call is TRBV7-9, the J call TRBJ1-1, with a possible D match to TRBD1 (5 bases). CDR1 and CDR2 from the germline V gene are SEHNR and FQNEAQ (reference sequence). Trimming took 5 bases from V and 3 from J, leaving 16 bases between them. The CDR3 runs 15 residues. In nucleotides, the CDR3 is TGTGCCAGCAGCCGTCCCGGGACTGTGTACACTGAAGCTTTCTTT. Encoded protein: CASSRPGTVYTEAFF. The whole variable domain, remainder taken from reference TRBV7-9 and TRBJ1-1, is DTGVSQNPRHKITKRGQNVTFRCDPISEHNRLYWYRQTLGQGPEFLTYFQNEAQLEKSRLLSDRFSAERPKGSFSTLEIQRTEQGDSAMYLCASSRPGTVYTEAFFGQGTRLTVV.

V gene TRBV25-1 combines with J gene TRBJ1-1, with TRBD1 as a possible D gene (5 bases). The CDR3 sequence is 13 residues long. Trimming took off 5 bases at V and 2 bases at J, with 9 bases between the two ends. Per germline, CDR1 MGHDK and CDR2 SYGVNS. Written as DNA, the CDR3 is TGTGCCAGCAGTCCCACAGGAAACACTGAAGCTTTCTTT. Residues: CASSPTGNTEAFF.

The chain has TRBV21-1 and TRBJ1-1. TRBV21-1 is flagged as a pseudogene. The CDR3 is 14 amino acids. The CDR3 protein is CASNNRSGKREAFF. The CDR3 DNA follows: TGTGCCAGCAACAACCGTTCGGGGAAAAGGGAAGCTTTCTTT.

The chain links TRBV9 to TRBJ1-2; 9 bases align to TRBD1. The V and J ends lost 0 bases and 6 bases, in that order; junction bases with no gene match: 6. Germline-derived CDR1 and CDR2 are SGDLS and YYNGEE. The CDR3 consists of 15 residues. The CDR3 nucleotides are TGTGCCAGCAGCGTAGGGCCGGGACAGGGCCATGGCTACACCTTC. Translated, it gives CASSVGPGQGHGYTF.

Here the CDR3 reads CASSDKPGQIRNEQFF. CDR3 sequence (DNA): TGTGCCAGCAGCGATAAACCGGGACAGATACGGAATGAGCAGTTCTTC. This rearrangement joins TRBV7-9 to TRBJ2-1, with 7 bases matching TRBD1. Germline loops: CDR1 SEHNR, CDR2 FQNEAQ (reference sequence). The CDR3 totals 16 residues. With V trimmed by 5 bases and J by 7 bases, 14 bases remained unmatched.

The genes are TRBV5-8 and TRBJ2-7; 10 bases are a match to TRBD1. CDR1 and CDR2 (germline): SGHTS, YDEGEE. CDR3 length equals 14 residues. Trimming took 3 bases from V and 5 from J; bases not matched to a gene: 5. CDR3 amino acids: CASSSGQGNNEQYF. The CDR3 DNA is TGTGCCAGCAGCTCGGGACAGGGGAACAACGAGCAGTACTTC.

This sequence joins TRBV11-1 and TRBJ2-6; D not resolved. The CDR3 totals 15 residues. Germline V gene data show CDR1 as SGHAT and CDR2 as FQDESV (reference sequence). Between the trimmed V and J ends, which lost 4 bases and 0 bases, there was a span of 7 bases. CDR3 sequence reads: CASSSGRSGANVLTF. CDR3 sequence (DNA): TGTGCCAGCAGCTCAGGCCGCTCTGGGGCCAACGTCCTGACTTTC.

CDR3 region: CASSSRGAGTDTQYF. DNA of the CDR3: TGTGCCAGCAGCTCCCGGGGGGCCGGCACAGATACGCAGTATTTT. The chain employs TRBV7-9 and TRBJ2-3; a weak D match, TRBD2 (7 bases). The germline V and J ends were trimmed by 4 bases and 1 base, with 12 bases remaining between them. Germline assignment: CDR1 SEHNR and CDR2 FQNEAQ (reference sequence). The CDR3 covers 15 residues.

CDR3 residues: CASSNAESFNQPQHF. CDR3 coding DNA: TGTGCCAGCAGTAATGCAGAATCCTTCAATCAGCCCCAGCATTTT. The rearrangement links TRBV6-2 or TRBV6-3 to TRBJ1-5; D uncertain. CDR3 length: 15 amino acids. Trimming left V 5 bases short and J 3 bases short, with 14 bases between. The germline gives CDR1 MNHEY, CDR2 SVGEGT.